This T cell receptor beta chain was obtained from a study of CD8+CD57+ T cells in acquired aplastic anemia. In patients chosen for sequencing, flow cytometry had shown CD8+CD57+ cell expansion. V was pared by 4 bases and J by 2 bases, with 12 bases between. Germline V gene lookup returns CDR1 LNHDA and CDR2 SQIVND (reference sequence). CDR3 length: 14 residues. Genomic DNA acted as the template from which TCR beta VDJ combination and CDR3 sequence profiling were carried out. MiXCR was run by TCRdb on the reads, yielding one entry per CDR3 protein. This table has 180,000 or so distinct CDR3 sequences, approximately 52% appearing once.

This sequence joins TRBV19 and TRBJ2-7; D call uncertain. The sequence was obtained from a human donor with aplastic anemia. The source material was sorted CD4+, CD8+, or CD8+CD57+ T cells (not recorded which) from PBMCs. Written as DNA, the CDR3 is TGTGCCAGTAGTAGTCCGAATCCGACCTACGAGCAGTACTTC. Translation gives CASSSPNPTYEQYF.